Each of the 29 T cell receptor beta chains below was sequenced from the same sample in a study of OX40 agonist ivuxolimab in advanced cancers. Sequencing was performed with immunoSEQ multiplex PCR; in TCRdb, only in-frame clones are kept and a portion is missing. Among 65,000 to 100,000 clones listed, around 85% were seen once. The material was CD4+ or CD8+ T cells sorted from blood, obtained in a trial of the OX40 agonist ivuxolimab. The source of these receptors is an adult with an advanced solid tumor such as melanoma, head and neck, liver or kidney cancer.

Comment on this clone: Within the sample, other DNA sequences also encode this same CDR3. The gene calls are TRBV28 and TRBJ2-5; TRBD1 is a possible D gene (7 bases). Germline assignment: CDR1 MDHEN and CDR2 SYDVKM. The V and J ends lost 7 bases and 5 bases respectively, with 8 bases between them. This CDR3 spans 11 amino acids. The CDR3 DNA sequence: TGTGCCAGCACAGGGGGGGAGACCCAGTACTTC. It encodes CASTGGETQYF.

The CDR3: CASMGLLGEQYF. DNA for the CDR3: TGTGCCAGCATGGGGTTGTTAGGGGAGCAGTACTTC. The rearrangement links TRBV6-5 to TRBJ2-7; D unclear. V was shortened by 7 bases and J by 7 bases, with 14 bases between the two germline ends. The CDR3 loop spans 12 amino acids. CDR1 MNHEY and CDR2 SVGAGI come from the germline V gene.

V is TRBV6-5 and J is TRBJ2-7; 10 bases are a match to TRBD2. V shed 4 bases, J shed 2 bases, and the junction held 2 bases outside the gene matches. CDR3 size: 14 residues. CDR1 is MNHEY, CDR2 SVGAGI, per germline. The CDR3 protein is CASSSLAGAYEQYF. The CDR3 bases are TGTGCCAGCAGTTCCCTAGCGGGAGCCTACGAGCAGTACTTC.

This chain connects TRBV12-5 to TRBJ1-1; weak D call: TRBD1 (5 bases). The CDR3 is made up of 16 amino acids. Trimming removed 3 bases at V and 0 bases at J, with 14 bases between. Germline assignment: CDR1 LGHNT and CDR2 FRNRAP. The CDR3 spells CASGLVVDSMNTEAFF. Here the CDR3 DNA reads TGTGCTAGTGGTTTAGTGGTAGACAGCATGAACACTGAAGCTTTCTTT. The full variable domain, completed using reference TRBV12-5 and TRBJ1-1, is DARVTQTPRHKVTEMGQEVTMRCQPILGHNTVFWYRQTMMQGLELLAYFRNRAPLDDSGMPKDRFSAEMPDATLATLKIQPSEPRDSAVYFCASGLVVDSMNTEAFFGQGTRLTVV.

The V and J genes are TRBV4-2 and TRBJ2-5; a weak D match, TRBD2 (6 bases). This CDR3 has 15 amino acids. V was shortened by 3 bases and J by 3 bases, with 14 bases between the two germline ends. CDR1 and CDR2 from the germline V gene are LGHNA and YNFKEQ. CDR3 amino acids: CASSHSAGQEETQYF. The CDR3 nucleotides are TGTGCCAGCAGCCATTCAGCGGGCCAGGAAGAGACCCAGTACTTC.

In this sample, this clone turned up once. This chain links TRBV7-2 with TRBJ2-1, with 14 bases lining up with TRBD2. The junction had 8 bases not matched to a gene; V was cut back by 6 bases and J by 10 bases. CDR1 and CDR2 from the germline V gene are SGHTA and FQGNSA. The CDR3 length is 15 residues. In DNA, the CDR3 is TGTGCCAGCAGGCCAGGGGGACTAGCGGGAGACGAGCAGTTCTTC. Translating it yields CASRPGGLAGDEQFF.

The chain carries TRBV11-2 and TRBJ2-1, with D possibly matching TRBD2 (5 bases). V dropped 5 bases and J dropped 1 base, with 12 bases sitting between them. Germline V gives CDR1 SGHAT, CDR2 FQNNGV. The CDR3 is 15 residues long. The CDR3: CASSPQRLSYNEQFF. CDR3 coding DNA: TGTGCCAGCAGCCCACAACGACTATCCTACAATGAGCAGTTCTTC.

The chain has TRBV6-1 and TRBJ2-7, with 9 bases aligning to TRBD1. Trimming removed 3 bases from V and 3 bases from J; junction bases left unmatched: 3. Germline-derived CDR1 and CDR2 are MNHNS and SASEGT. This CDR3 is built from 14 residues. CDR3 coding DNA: TGTGCCAGCAGTGAGGGACAGGGCGGCTACGAGCAGTACTTC. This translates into CASSEGQGGYEQYF.

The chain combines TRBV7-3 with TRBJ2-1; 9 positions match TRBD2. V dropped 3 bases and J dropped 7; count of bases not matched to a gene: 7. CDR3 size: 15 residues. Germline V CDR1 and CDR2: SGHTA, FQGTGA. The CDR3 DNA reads TGTGCCAGCAGCTTTATTGGCGGGAGGGAGAATGAGCAGTTCTTC. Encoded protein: CASSFIGGRENEQFF.

CDR3 residues: CASSPGDGHNEQFF. The CDR3 DNA sequence: TGTGCCAGTAGTCCCGGGGACGGCCACAATGAGCAGTTCTTC. This rearrangement joins TRBV19 to TRBJ2-1, with D perhaps matching TRBD1 or TRBD2 (5 bases each). CDR1 LNHDA and CDR2 SQIVND come from the germline V gene (reference sequence). V was shortened by 5 bases and J by 5 bases, with 13 bases between the two germline ends. There are 14 residues in the CDR3. Full variable domain (missing parts from reference TRBV19 and TRBJ2-1): DGGITQSPKYLFRKEGQNVTLSCEQNLNHDAMYWYRQDPGQGLRLIYYSQIVNDFQKGDIAEGYSVSREKKESFPLTVTSAQKNPTAFYLCASSPGDGHNEQFFGPGTRLTVL.

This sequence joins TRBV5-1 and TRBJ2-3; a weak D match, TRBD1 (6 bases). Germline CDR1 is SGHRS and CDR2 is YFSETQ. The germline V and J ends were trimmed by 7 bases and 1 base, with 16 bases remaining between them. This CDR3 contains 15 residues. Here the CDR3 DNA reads TGCGCCAGCTCCCTACTCAGGGGACGCACAGATACGCAGTATTTT. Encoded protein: CASSLLRGRTDTQYF.

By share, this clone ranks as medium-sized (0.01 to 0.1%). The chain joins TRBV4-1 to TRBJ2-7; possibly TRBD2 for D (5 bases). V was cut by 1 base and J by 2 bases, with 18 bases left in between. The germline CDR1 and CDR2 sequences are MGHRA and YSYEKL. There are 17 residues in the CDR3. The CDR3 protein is CASSQGGLSGWAYEQYF. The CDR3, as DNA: TGCGCCAGCAGCCAAGGCGGGCTCAGCGGTTGGGCCTACGAGCAGTACTTC.

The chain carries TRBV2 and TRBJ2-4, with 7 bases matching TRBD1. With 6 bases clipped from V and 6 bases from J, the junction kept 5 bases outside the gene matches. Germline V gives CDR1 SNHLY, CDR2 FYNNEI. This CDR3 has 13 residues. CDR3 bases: TGTGCCAGCAGGAGGGGGCAGGGAAACATTCAGTACTTC. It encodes CASRRGQGNIQYF.

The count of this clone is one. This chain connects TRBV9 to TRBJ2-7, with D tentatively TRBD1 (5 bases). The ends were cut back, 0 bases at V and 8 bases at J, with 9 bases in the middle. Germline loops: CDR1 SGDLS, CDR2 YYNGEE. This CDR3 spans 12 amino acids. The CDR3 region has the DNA TGTGCCAGCAGCGTAGAGGGGCAGAAGCAGTACTTC. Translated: CASSVEGQKQYF.

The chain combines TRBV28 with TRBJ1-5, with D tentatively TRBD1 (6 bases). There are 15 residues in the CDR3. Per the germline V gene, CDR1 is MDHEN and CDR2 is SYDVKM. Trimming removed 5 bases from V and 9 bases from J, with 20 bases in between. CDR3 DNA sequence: TGTGCCAGCAGTGTTCCGGACAGATCCGGAGGGCCCCAGCATTTT. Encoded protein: CASSVPDRSGGPQHF.

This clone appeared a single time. The CDR3 DNA follows: TGTGCCAGCAGCGCCACAGGGGGCTATGGCTACACCTTC. This sequence encodes CASSATGGYGYTF. The chain is built from TRBV6-4 and TRBJ1-2, with 8 bases identical to TRBD1. Germline trimming cut 6 bases from V and 4 bases from J; bases unmatched to any gene: 4. The CDR3 is made up of 13 amino acids. Germline V gene sequence: CDR1 MRHNA, CDR2 SNTAGT.

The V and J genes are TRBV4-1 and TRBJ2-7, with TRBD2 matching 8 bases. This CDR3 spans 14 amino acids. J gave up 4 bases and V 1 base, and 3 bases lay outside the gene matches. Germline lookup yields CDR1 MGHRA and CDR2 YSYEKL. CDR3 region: CASSQGRGGYEQYF. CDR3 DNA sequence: TGCGCCAGCAGCCAAGGTCGGGGGGGGTACGAGCAGTACTTC.

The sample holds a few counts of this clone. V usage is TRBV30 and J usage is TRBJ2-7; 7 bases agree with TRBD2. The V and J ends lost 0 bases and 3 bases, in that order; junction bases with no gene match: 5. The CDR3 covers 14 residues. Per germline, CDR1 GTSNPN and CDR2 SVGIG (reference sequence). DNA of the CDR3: TGTGCCTGGAGTGTGGCTAGCGGACACTACGAGCAGTACTTC. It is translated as CAWSVASGHYEQYF.

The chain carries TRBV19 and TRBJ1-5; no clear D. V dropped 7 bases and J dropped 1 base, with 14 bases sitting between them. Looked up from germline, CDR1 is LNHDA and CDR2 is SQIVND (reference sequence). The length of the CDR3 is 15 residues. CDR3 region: CASNRGPASNQPQHF. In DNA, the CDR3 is TGTGCCAGTAATCGTGGGCCCGCCAGCAATCAGCCCCAGCATTTT.

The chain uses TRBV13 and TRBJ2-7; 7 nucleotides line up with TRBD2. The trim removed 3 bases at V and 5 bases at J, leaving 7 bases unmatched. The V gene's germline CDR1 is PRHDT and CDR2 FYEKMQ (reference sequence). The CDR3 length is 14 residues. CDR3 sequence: CASSFLRERDEQYF. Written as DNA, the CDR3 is TGTGCCAGCAGCTTCTTGCGGGAGCGGGACGAGCAGTACTTC. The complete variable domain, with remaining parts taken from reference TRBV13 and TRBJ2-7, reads AAGVIQSPRHLIKEKRETATLKCYPIPRHDTVYWYQQGPGQDPQFLISFYEKMQSDKGSIPDRFSAQQFSDYHSELNMSSLELGDSALYFCASSFLRERDEQYFGPGTRLTVT.

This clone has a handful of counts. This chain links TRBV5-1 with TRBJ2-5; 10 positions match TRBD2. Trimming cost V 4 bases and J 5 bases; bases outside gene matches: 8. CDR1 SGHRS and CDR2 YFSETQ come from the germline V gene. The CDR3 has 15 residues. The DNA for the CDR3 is TGCGCCAGCAGCGGGGCTAGCGGGAGCGGGGAGACCCAGTACTTC. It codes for CASSGASGSGETQYF.

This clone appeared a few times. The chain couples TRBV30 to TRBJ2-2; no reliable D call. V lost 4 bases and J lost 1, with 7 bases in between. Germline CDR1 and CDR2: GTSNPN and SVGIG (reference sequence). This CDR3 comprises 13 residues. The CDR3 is CAWTSRNTGELFF. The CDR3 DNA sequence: TGTGCCTGGACGTCTAGGAACACCGGGGAGCTGTTTTTT.

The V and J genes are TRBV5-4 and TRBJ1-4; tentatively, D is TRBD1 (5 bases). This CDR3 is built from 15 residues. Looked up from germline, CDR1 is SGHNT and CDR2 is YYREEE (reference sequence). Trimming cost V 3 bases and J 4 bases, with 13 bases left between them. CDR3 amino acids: CASSWEGRSNEKLFF. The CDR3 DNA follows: TGTGCCAGCAGCTGGGAGGGACGGAGTAATGAAAAACTGTTTTTT. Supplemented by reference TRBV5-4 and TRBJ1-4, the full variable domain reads ETGVTQSPTHLIKTRGQQVTLRCSSQSGHNTVSWYQQALGQGPQFIFQYYREEENGRGNFPPRFSGLQFPNYSSELNVNALELDDSALYLCASSWEGRSNEKLFFGSGTQLSVL.

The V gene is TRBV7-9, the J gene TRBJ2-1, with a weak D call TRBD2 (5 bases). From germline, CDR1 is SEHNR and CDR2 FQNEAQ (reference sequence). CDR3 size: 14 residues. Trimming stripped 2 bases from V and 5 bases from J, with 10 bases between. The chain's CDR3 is CASSLTGEHNEQFF. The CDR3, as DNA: TGTGCCAGCAGCTTAACCGGGGAACACAATGAGCAGTTCTTC.

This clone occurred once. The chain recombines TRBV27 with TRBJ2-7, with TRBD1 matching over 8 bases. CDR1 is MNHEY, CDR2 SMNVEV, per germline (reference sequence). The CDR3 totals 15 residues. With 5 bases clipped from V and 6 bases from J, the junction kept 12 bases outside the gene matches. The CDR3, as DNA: TGTGCCAGCAGTACAGGACAGGGACCGCCGGGCGAGCAGTACTTC. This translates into CASSTGQGPPGEQYF.

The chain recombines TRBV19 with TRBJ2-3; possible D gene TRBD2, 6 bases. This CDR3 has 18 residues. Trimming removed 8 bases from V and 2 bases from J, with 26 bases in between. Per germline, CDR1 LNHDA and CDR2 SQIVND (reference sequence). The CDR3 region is CASDYSGPWSTSTDTQYF. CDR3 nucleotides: TGTGCCAGTGACTATAGCGGACCGTGGTCCACCTCCACAGATACGCAGTATTTT. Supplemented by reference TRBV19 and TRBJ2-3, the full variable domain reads DGGITQSPKYLFRKEGQNVTLSCEQNLNHDAMYWYRQDPGQGLRLIYYSQIVNDFQKGDIAEGYSVSREKKESFPLTVTSAQKNPTAFYLCASDYSGPWSTSTDTQYFGPGTRLTVL.

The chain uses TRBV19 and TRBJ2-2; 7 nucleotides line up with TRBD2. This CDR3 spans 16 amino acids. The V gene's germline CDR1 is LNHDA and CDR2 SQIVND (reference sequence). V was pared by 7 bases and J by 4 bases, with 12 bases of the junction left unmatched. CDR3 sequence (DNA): TGTGCCAGTACCAATGCGGGAGACCCCCCCACCGGGGAGCTGTTTTTT. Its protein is CASTNAGDPPTGELFF.

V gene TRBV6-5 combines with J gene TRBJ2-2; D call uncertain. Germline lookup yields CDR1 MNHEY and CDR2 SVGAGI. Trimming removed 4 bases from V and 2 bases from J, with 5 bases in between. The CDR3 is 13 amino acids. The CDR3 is CASSSINTGELFF. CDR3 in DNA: TGTGCCAGCAGTTCGATTAACACCGGGGAGCTGTTTTTT.

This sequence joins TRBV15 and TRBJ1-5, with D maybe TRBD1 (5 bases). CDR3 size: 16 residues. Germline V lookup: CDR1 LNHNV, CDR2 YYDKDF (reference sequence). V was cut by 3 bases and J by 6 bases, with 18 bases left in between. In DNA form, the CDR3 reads TGTGCCACCAGCAGTGAATCAGGGTTCCCTAGTCAGCCCCAGCATTTT. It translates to CATSSESGFPSQPQHF.